One and the same sample provided the 10 T cell receptor beta chains below, sequenced in a study of T cells in pancreatic ductal adenocarcinoma. The selected patients with pancreatic ductal adenocarcinoma had surgery but no neoadjuvant therapy. The protocol was immunoSEQ multiplex PCR, while the TCRdb copy is restricted to in-frame clones and leaves out a portion. The table shows roughly 100,000 clones, with roughly 96% occurring only once. Sequenced material: PBMCs. The origin of the receptors is a human donor with pancreatic ductal adenocarcinoma.

The genes are TRBV27 and TRBJ2-7; D ambiguous. This CDR3 comprises 13 residues. From germline, CDR1 is MNHEY and CDR2 SMNVEV (reference sequence). Trimming took off 7 bases at V and 5 bases at J, with 15 bases between the two ends. As DNA, the CDR3 is TGTGCCAGCAACGACTTTGTGGCCAACGAGCAGTACTTC. This gives the protein CASNDFVANEQYF.

The rearrangement joins TRBV19 to TRBJ2-1; 16 nucleotides align to TRBD2. Per the germline V gene, CDR1 is LNHDA and CDR2 is SQIVND (reference sequence). CDR3 length: 17 amino acids. V was clipped by 3 bases and J by 2 bases; unmatched bases: 1. The CDR3 DNA is TGTGCCAGTAGTATGGGGACTAGCGGGAGGGCCTACAATGAGCAGTTCTTC. Encoded protein: CASSMGTSGRAYNEQFF.

This rearrangement joins TRBV15 to TRBJ1-1; D might be TRBD1 (6 bases). V lost 5 bases, J lost 0 bases, and 10 bases lay in between. CDR1 is LNHNV and CDR2 is YYDKDF in the germline V gene (reference sequence). The CDR3 length is 14 residues. The CDR3 DNA is TGTGCCACCAGCCCTGGACAGATGAACACTGAAGCTTTCTTT. Translating gives CATSPGQMNTEAFF.

The chain combines TRBV19 with TRBJ2-3; 12 bases match TRBD2. The CDR3 covers 15 residues. Germline V lookup: CDR1 LNHDA, CDR2 SQIVND (reference sequence). The J segment lost 5 bases and the V segment lost 4 bases, leaving 4 bases of the junction unmatched. In nucleotides, the CDR3 is TGTGCCAGTAGTAGGACTAGCGGGACGGTAGATACGCAGTATTTT. Its translation: CASSRTSGTVDTQYF.

The chain combines TRBV9 with TRBJ2-4, with D maybe TRBD1 (5 bases). Germline V gene sequence: CDR1 SGDLS, CDR2 YYNGEE. CDR3 length equals 16 residues. The V gene lost 7 bases and the J gene lost 7 bases, with 24 bases spanning the gap. CDR3 sequence reads: CASGSLTVQGRNIQYF. The CDR3 DNA is TGTGCCAGCGGAAGCCTAACAGTCCAGGGAAGGAACATTCAGTACTTC.

The chain combines TRBV18 with TRBJ2-3, with 8 bases identical to TRBD1. Per the germline V gene, CDR1 is KGHSH and CDR2 is LQKENI. The CDR3 has 14 residues. V was pared by 3 bases and J by 5 bases, with 4 bases of the junction left unmatched. The CDR3, as DNA: TGTGCCAGCTCACCCCAGGGGGCTATAGATACGCAGTATTTT. Protein: CASSPQGAIDTQYF. Full variable domain (outside the CDR3, taken from reference TRBV18 and TRBJ2-3): NAGVMQNPRHLVRRRGQEARLRCSPMKGHSHVYWYRQLPEEGLKFMVYLQKENIIDESGMPKERFSAEFPKEGPSILRIQQVVRGDSAAYFCASSPQGAIDTQYFGPGTRLTVL.

CDR3 sequence reads: CASINSDLSYEQYF. For the CDR3, the DNA is TGTGCCAGCATAAACTCCGATCTCTCCTACGAGCAGTACTTC. The V gene is TRBV28, the J gene TRBJ2-7; no definite D call. Germline V CDR1 and CDR2: MDHEN, SYDVKM. CDR3 length equals 14 residues. V lost 7 bases and J 0 bases, leaving 13 bases between the germline ends. The entire variable domain, with the rest obtained from reference TRBV28 and TRBJ2-7, is as follows: DVKVTQSSRYLVKRTGEKVFLECVQDMDHENMFWYRQDPGLGLRLIYFSYDVKMKEKGDIPEGYSVSREKKERFSLILESASTNQTSMYLCASINSDLSYEQYFGPGTRLTVT.

Remarks on this clone: This sample includes further DNA sequences coding for the same CDR3. This chain joins TRBV18 and TRBJ2-1; 15 bases align to TRBD2. This CDR3 is 15 amino acids long. J gave up 7 bases and V 4 bases, and 2 bases lay outside the gene matches. Germline V gene sequence: CDR1 KGHSH, CDR2 LQKENI. CDR3: CASSLGLAGGNEQFF. In DNA, the CDR3 is TGTGCCAGCTCACTCGGACTAGCGGGAGGGAATGAGCAGTTCTTC. The variable domain in full, completed from reference TRBV18 and TRBJ2-1, reads NAGVMQNPRHLVRRRGQEARLRCSPMKGHSHVYWYRQLPEEGLKFMVYLQKENIIDESGMPKERFSAEFPKEGPSILRIQQVVRGDSAAYFCASSLGLAGGNEQFFGPGTRLTVL.

J is TRBJ1-2 and V is TRBV28; tentative D call: TRBD1 (6 bases). Trimming removed 6 bases from V and 4 bases from J, with 12 bases in between. This CDR3 spans 13 amino acids. CDR1 is MDHEN and CDR2 is SYDVKM in the germline V gene. CDR3 nucleotides: TGTGCCAGCAGGGAAGGGGGGGGCTATGGCTACACCTTC. It translates to CASREGGGYGYTF.

This chain links TRBV2 with TRBJ2-1; 7 nucleotides line up with TRBD2. Trimming at V came to 4 bases and at J to 4 bases, leaving 7 bases not matched to a gene. This CDR3 has 15 residues. Per germline, CDR1 SNHLY and CDR2 FYNNEI. The chain's CDR3 is CASSVGLAEYNEQFF. Here the CDR3 DNA reads TGTGCCAGCAGTGTGGGGCTAGCGGAATACAATGAGCAGTTCTTC.